This T cell receptor (beta chain) was sequenced during a study of blood T cells in healthy people across ages. As regards this clonotype: What it binds is unknown.

Per sample, a minimum of 7 million PBMCs were isolated. Using a J-beta primer mix together with a sample-barcoded 5' primer, a second PCR was run for roughly 7 to 12 cycles. Researchers report that a template-switch adaptor with 12 random nucleotides tagged each cDNA molecule. TCRdb reanalysed the 5' RACE reads using MiXCR and keeps one entry per CDR3 protein. This sample yields 600,000 to 800,000 distinct CDR3 sequences, of which 52% are seen a single time; 13% belongs to the top ten. Study findings and constraints: The long-lived group displayed more naive CD4+ cells, plus higher diversity, than the aged donors did. A strong correlation between TCR beta diversity and naive T cell percentage was seen.

Trimming took off 0 bases at V and 0 bases at J, with 8 bases between the two ends. Germline lookup yields CDR1 LGHDT and CDR2 YNNKEL (reference sequence). The length of the CDR3 is 15 residues. V usage is TRBV3-1 and J usage is TRBJ2-5; D gene ambiguous. The sample was blood. The receptor comes from a woman aged 80 or over in good health. The CDR3 spells CASSQELRYQETQYF. Here the CDR3 DNA reads TGTGCCAGCAGCCAAGAACTTCGGTACCAAGAGACCCAGTACTTC.